Described below is a single T cell receptor (beta chain) sequence and its context. Its cognate antigen is unknown. Coverage ceases 3 residues before the CDR3 finishes, and the germline J gene fills in the end. Germline CDR1 and CDR2: SGDLS and YYNGEE. This CDR3 is built from 15 residues. Between the trimmed V and J ends, which lost 0 bases and 2 bases, there was a span of 12 bases. This specimen comes from a study of T cells in women clearing cervical HPV infection. General study findings and limits: Controls had more TRBV6-7 (approximately 0.15%) than cases (around 0.11%).

Generated by immunoSEQ multiplex PCR, the TCRdb table keeps only in-frame clones and is missing some. The ten top clones account for about 8%, within a sample of about 33,000 clones. Dot-blot hybridization genotyped cervical HPV amplified with MY09/MY11 PCR. Sequencing was carried out using blood buffy coat. The rearrangement links TRBV9 to TRBJ2-7, with D possibly TRBD1 on 7 matching bases. This clonotype originated in a woman aged 18-69 years with a cervical HPV16 infection that either progressed to CIN3+ or cleared (not recorded which). This CDR3 is CASSVGGTDPYEQYF. The CDR3 bases that were read are TGTGCCAGCAGCGTAGGCGGGACAGATCCCTACGAG.